Following are 15 T cell receptor beta chains from one sample sequenced in a study of T cells in Graves' hyperthyroidism and ophthalmopathy (dated by TCRdb to the late 2010s). The receptor library was made with multiplex PCR. Instrument on record: Illumina HiSeq 2000. TCR beta CDR3 regions were amplified from RNA transcripts. The TCR CDR3 was subjected to a first round of RT-PCR using the HTBI primer set and the Qiagen OneStep RT-PCR kit. TCRdb cleaned the public reads at Q25 with fastp, built clones with MiXCR and kept in-frame beta chains. Rows merge per CDR3 protein into single entries with the most common DNA and genes. The sample data list about 520,000 distinct CDR3 sequences, and around 22% of these were observed just once. The ten largest clones represent about 11% of the sample. Sequencing used blood. These receptors were collected from a woman aged 30 to 39 with Graves' ophthalmopathy.

In its sample, this clonotype was seen a few times. This may be a read error: a much more frequent sequence differs by one nucleotide. The V gene is TRBV7-2, the J gene TRBJ1-1, with 8 bases matching TRBD1. The CDR3 extends over 14 amino acids. Germline V CDR1 and CDR2: SGHTA, FQGNSA. The CDR3 DNA is TGTGCCAGCATGGTGGCAGGGGGCTTGACTGAAGCTTGCTTT. Translated: CASMVAGGLTEACF.

Of note for this clonotype: A read error may explain this, as a much larger clone is one base away. This chain joins TRBV7-3 and TRBJ2-2; D may be TRBD2 (6 bases). The CDR3 consists of 15 residues. Germline CDR1 reads SGHTA; CDR2 reads FQGTGA. CDR3 in amino acids: CASSLGVAVTGELCF. The CDR3 region has the DNA TGTGCCAGCAGCTTAGGGGTAGCGGTCACCGGGGAGCTGTGTTTT. Together with reference TRBV7-3 and TRBJ2-2, the CDR3 gives the full variable domain: GAGVSQTPSNKVTEKGKYVELRCDPISGHTALYWYRQSLGQGPEFLIYFQGTGAADDSGLPNDRFFAVRPEGSVSTLKIQRTERGDSAVYLCASSLGVAVTGELCFGEGSRLTVL.

The chain couples TRBV27 to TRBJ2-7; TRBD2 aligns across 8 bases. Germline V gene sequence: CDR1 MNHEY, CDR2 SMNVEV (reference sequence). The CDR3 is 15 amino acids. Unmatched junction bases numbered 13, after V lost 5 bases and J lost 7 bases. The CDR3 here is CASSEVAGPAGEQYF. CDR3 DNA: TGTGCCAGCAGTGAAGTAGCGGGGCCCGCTGGTGAGCAGTACTTC.

The chain carries TRBV19 and TRBJ2-5, with D perhaps assigned TRBD1 or TRBD2 (6 bases each). The V and J ends lost 3 bases and 4 bases respectively, with 18 bases between them. This CDR3 has 16 amino acids. Per the germline V gene, CDR1 is LNHDA and CDR2 is SQIVND (reference sequence). The CDR3 nucleotides are TGTGCCAGTAGTATTTCATGGGCACAGGGAGGAGAGACCCAGTACTTC. Protein sequence: CASSISWAQGGETQYF.

In its sample, this clonotype was seen many times. The chain employs TRBV4-1 and TRBJ2-6; TRBD1 might be the D (5 bases). The CDR3 sequence is 18 residues long. Germline-derived CDR1 and CDR2 are MGHRA and YSYEKL. V was cut by 0 bases and J by 2 bases, with 14 bases left in between. CDR3 sequence (DNA): TGCGCCAGCAGCCAAGATGTGGCAGGGCGCACTGGGGCCAACGTCCTGACTTTC. Protein: CASSQDVAGRTGANVLTF.

A few counts support this clonotype. The chain recombines TRBV20-1 with TRBJ1-1; no clear D. The CDR3 consists of 12 residues. The V end was cut by 0 bases, the J end by 7 bases, with 9 bases between. Germline CDR1 reads DFQATT; CDR2 reads SNEGSKA (reference sequence). The DNA of the CDR3 is TGCAGTGCTAGAGACAAGTCATATGAAGCTTTCTTT. Protein: CSARDKSYEAFF.

The chain employs TRBV6-5 and TRBJ1-5; D perhaps matches TRBD1 (5 bases). Per germline, CDR1 MNHEY and CDR2 SVGAGI. Trimming removed 2 bases from V and 3 bases from J, with 11 bases in between. The length of the CDR3 is 15 residues. CDR3 bases: TGTGCCAGCAGTTACGGGGGGGGGACCAATCAGCCCCAGCATTTT. It yields the protein CASSYGGGTNQPQHF.

This clonotype occurred many times. The chain recombines TRBV19 with TRBJ2-7; TRBD1 aligns across 7 bases. This CDR3 has 15 residues. V shed 5 bases, J shed 3 bases, and the junction held 10 bases outside the gene matches. Germline assignment: CDR1 LNHDA and CDR2 SQIVND (reference sequence). The CDR3 sequence: CASSDPGQTGYEQYF. The CDR3 region has the DNA TGTGCCAGTAGTGACCCGGGACAGACTGGCTACGAGCAGTACTTC.

Ten or more counts support this clonotype. The chain uses TRBV6-1 and TRBJ1-1; D is uncertain. The CDR3 consists of 15 residues. Trimming left V 3 bases short and J 1 base short, with 12 bases between. Looked up from germline, CDR1 is MNHNS and CDR2 is SASEGT. The CDR3 sequence is CASSDLRRRNTEAFF. The CDR3, as DNA: TGTGCCAGCAGTGATCTGCGGCGAAGGAACACTGAAGCTTTCTTT.

The chain carries TRBV6-2 or TRBV6-3 and TRBJ2-7; D call uncertain. This CDR3 comprises 17 residues. The ends were cut back, 0 bases at V and 3 bases at J, with 18 bases in the middle. Looked up from germline, CDR1 is MNHEY and CDR2 is SVGEGT. In DNA form, the CDR3 reads TGTGCCAGCAGTTACTCGACGATGCGCGACACCGGCTACGAGCAGTACTTC. Amino acid sequence: CASSYSTMRDTGYEQYF.

This CDR3 reads CASSQPTGPPQHF. CDR3 DNA sequence: TGTGCCAGCAGCCAACCGACAGGACCACCCCAGCATTTT. The rearrangement links TRBV7-2 to TRBJ1-5, with D possibly TRBD1 on 6 matching bases. This CDR3 comprises 13 residues. CDR1 and CDR2 (germline): SGHTA, FQGNSA. The ends were cut back, 5 bases at V and 10 bases at J, with 15 bases in the middle.

A few counts support this clonotype. The rearrangement links TRBV20-1 to TRBJ1-1; TRBD1 aligns across 7 bases. V lost 6 bases, J lost 3 bases, and 13 bases stayed unmatched. Germline CDR1 and CDR2: DFQATT and SNEGSKA (reference sequence). There are 15 residues in the CDR3. Written as DNA, the CDR3 is TGCAGTGCAAAGGGGCAGGGGGTACCTGACACTGAAGCTTTCTTT. Protein sequence: CSAKGQGVPDTEAFF.

This clonotype was seen at least ten times. The rearrangement joins TRBV6-2 or TRBV6-3 to TRBJ1-5; no clear D gene. V shed 2 bases and J shed 7 bases, with 12 bases lying between them. This CDR3 is 14 amino acids long. The V gene's germline CDR1 is MNHEY and CDR2 SVGEGT. Here the CDR3 reads CASSYPNPGQPQHF. Written as DNA, the CDR3 is TGTGCCAGCAGTTACCCTAACCCGGGGCAGCCCCAGCATTTT.

The chain recombines TRBV27 with TRBJ2-7; a possible D gene is TRBD1 (7 bases). The V end lost 2 bases, the J end lost 11 bases, and 19 bases lay between the germline ends. Germline V gene sequence: CDR1 MNHEY, CDR2 SMNVEV (reference sequence). CDR3 length: 14 amino acids. The CDR3 is CASSLRERTGLKYF. CDR3 sequence (DNA): TGTGCCAGCAGTTTACGGGAGAGGACAGGTCTAAAGTACTTC.

At least ten counts were recorded for this clonotype. This chain connects TRBV6-2 or TRBV6-3 to TRBJ1-1, with no clear D. Germline V lookup: CDR1 MNHEY, CDR2 SVGEGT. CDR3 length equals 13 residues. Trimming took off 0 bases at V and 7 bases at J, with 9 bases between the two ends. CDR3 bases: TGTGCCAGCAGTTACTCACGGACCTTTGAAGCTTTCTTT. Amino acids: CASSYSRTFEAFF.